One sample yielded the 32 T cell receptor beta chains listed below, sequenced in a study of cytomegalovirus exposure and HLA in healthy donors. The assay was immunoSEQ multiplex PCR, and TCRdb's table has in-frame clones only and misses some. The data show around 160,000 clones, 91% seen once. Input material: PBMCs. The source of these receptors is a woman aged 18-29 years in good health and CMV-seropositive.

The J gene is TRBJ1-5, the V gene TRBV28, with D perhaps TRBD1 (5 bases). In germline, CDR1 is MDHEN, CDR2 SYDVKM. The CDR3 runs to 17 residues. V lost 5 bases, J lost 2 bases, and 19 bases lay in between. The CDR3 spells CASSLVWVAGGNQPQHF. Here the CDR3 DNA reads TGTGCCAGCAGTCTCGTATGGGTTGCGGGGGGCAATCAGCCCCAGCATTTT. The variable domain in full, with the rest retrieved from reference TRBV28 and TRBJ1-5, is DVKVTQSSRYLVKRTGEKVFLECVQDMDHENMFWYRQDPGLGLRLIYFSYDVKMKEKGDIPEGYSVSREKKERFSLILESASTNQTSMYLCASSLVWVAGGNQPQHFGDGTRLSIL.

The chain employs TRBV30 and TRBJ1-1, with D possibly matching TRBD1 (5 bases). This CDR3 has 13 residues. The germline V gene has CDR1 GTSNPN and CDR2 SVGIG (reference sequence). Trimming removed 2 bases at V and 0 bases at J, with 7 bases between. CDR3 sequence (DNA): TGTGCCTGGAGTAAGGGGATGAACACTGAAGCTTTCTTT. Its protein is CAWSKGMNTEAFF. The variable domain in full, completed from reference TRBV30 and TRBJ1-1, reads SQTIHQWPATLVQPVGSPLSLECTVEGTSNPNLYWYRQAAGRGLQLLFYSVGIGQISSEVPQNLSASRPQDRQFILSSKKLLLSDSGFYLCAWSKGMNTEAFFGQGTRLTVV.

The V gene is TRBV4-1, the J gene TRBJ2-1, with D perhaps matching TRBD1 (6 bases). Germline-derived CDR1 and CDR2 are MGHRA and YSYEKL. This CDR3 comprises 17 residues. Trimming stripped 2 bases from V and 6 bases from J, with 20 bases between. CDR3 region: CASSQFPGAGAPNEQFF. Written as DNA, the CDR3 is TGCGCCAGCAGCCAATTCCCCGGGGCAGGGGCCCCCAATGAGCAGTTCTTC.

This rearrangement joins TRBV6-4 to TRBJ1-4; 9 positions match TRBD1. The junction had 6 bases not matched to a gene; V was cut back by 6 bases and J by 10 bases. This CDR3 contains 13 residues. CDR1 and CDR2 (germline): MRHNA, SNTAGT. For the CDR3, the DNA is TGTGCCAGCAGCCTCGACAGGGGGGGAAAACTGTTTTTT. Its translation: CASSLDRGGKLFF.

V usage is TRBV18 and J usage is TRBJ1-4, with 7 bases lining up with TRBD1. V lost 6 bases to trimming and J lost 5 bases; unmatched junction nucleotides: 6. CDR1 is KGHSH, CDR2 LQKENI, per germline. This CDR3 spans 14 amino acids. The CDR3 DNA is TGTGCCAGCTCGCCGACAGGGCGGAATGAAAAACTGTTTTTT. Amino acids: CASSPTGRNEKLFF. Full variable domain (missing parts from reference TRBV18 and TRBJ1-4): NAGVMQNPRHLVRRRGQEARLRCSPMKGHSHVYWYRQLPEEGLKFMVYLQKENIIDESGMPKERFSAEFPKEGPSILRIQQVVRGDSAAYFCASSPTGRNEKLFFGSGTQLSVL.

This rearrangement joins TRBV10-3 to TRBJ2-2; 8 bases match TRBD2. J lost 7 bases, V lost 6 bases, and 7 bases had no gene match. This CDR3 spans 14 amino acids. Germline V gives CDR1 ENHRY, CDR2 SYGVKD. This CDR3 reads CAISARGADGELFF. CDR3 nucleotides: TGTGCCATCAGCGCGCGGGGGGCGGACGGGGAGCTGTTTTTT.

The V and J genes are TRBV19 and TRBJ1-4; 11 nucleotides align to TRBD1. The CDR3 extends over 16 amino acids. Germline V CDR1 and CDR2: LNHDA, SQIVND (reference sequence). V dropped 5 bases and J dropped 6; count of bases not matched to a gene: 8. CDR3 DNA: TGTGCCAGTAGTGTACAAATGGGACAGGGGGATGAAAAACTGTTTTTT. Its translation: CASSVQMGQGDEKLFF.

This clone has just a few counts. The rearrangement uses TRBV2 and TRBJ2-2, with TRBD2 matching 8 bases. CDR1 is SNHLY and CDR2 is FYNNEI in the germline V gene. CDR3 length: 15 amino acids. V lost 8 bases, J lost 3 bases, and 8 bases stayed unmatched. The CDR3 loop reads CASRPPGGDTGELFF. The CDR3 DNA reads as TGTGCCAGCCGACCACCGGGAGGGGACACCGGGGAGCTGTTTTTT.

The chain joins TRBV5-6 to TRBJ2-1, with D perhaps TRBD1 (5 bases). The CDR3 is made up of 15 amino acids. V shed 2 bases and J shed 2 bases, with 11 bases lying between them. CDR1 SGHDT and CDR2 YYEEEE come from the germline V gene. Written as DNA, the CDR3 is TGTGCCAGCAGCTTCCCCCAGACAGCCTACAATGAGCAGTTCTTC. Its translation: CASSFPQTAYNEQFF. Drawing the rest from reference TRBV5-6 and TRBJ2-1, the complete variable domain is DAGVTQSPTHLIKTRGQQVTLRCSPKSGHDTVSWYQQALGQGPQFIFQYYEEEERQRGNFPDRFSGHQFPNYSSELNVNALLLGDSALYLCASSFPQTAYNEQFFGPGTRLTVL.

The CDR3 nucleotides are TGTGCCAGCAGTTCCCACGAAGACAGGCTGAATACGCAGTATTTT. Protein sequence: CASSSHEDRLNTQYF. The chain employs TRBV6-5 and TRBJ2-3; D may be TRBD1 (6 bases). Per germline, CDR1 MNHEY and CDR2 SVGAGI. Trimming removed 4 bases at V and 7 bases at J, with 18 bases between. The CDR3 extends over 15 amino acids.

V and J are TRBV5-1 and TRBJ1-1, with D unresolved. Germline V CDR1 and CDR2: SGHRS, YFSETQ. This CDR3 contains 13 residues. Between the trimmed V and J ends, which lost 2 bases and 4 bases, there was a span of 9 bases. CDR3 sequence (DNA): TGCGCCAGCAGCTTTGGTCGGGGCACTGAAGCTTTCTTT. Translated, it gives CASSFGRGTEAFF.

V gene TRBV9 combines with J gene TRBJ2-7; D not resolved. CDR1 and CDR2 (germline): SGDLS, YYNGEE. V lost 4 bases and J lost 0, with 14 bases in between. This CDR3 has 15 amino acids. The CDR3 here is CASSPGLGASYEQYF. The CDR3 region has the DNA TGTGCCAGCAGCCCTGGCCTGGGCGCCTCCTACGAGCAGTACTTC.

In nucleotides, the CDR3 is TGTGCCAGCAGCTTAACCGGCGGGTTCTCCTACGAGCAGTACTTC. It codes for CASSLTGGFSYEQYF. V is TRBV7-2 and J is TRBJ2-7, with D maybe TRBD2 (5 bases). The V end lost 2 bases, the J end lost 0 bases, and 11 bases lay between the germline ends. Germline CDR1 SGHTA, CDR2 FQGNSA. CDR3 length: 15 amino acids.

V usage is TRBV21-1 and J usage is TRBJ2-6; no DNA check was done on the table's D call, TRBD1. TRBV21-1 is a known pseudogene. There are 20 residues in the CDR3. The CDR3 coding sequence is TGTGCCAGCAGCAACCGGGGACAGTCAGGGGGCCTCTCTGGGGCCAACGTCCTGACTTTC. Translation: CASSNRGQSGGLSGANVLTF.

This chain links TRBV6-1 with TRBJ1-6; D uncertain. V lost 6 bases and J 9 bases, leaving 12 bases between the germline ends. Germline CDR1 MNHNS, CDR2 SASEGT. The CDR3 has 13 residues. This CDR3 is CASRSGWGSPLHF. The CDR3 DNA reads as TGTGCCAGCAGATCGGGGTGGGGTTCACCCCTCCACTTT.

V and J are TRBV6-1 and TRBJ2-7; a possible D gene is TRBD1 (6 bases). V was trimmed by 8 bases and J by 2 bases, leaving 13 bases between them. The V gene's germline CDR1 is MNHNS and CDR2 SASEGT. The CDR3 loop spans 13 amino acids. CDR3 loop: CASRDSGAYEQYF. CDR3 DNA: TGTGCCAGCCGAGACTCAGGGGCCTACGAGCAGTACTTC.

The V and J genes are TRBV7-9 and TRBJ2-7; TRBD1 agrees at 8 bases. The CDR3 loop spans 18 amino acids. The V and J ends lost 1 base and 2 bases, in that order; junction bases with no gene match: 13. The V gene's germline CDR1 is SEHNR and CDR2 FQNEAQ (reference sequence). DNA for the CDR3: TGTGCCAGCAGCTTAGACTCCTCGGCCAGGGGGCCAACCTACGAGCAGTACTTC. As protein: CASSLDSSARGPTYEQYF.

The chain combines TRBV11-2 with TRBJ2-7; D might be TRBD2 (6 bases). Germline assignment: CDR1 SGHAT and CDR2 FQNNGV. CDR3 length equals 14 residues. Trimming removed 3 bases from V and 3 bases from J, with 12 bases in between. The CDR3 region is CASSFRVGGYEQYF. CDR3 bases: TGTGCCAGCAGCTTTCGGGTCGGGGGCTACGAGCAGTACTTC.

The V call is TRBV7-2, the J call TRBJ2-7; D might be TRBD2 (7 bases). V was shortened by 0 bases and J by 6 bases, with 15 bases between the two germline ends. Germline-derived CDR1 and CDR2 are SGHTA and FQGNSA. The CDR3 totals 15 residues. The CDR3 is CASSLAGGGLREQYF. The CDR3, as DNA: TGTGCCAGCAGCTTAGCGGGGGGGGGCCTCCGCGAGCAGTACTTC.

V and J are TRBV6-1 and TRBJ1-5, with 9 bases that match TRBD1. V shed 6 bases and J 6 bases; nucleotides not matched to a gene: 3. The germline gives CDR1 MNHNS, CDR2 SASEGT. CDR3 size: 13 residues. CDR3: CASRDRGGQPQHF. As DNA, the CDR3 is TGTGCCAGCAGGGACAGGGGAGGTCAGCCCCAGCATTTT.

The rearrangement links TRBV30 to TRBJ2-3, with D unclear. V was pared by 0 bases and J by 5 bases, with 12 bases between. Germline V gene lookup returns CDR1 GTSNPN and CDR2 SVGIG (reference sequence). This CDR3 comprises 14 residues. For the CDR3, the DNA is TGTGCCTGGAGTGTAGTGGCAGGTAAAGATACGCAGTATTTT. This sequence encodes CAWSVVAGKDTQYF. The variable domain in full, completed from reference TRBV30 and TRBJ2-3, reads SQTIHQWPATLVQPVGSPLSLECTVEGTSNPNLYWYRQAAGRGLQLLFYSVGIGQISSEVPQNLSASRPQDRQFILSSKKLLLSDSGFYLCAWSVVAGKDTQYFGPGTRLTVL.

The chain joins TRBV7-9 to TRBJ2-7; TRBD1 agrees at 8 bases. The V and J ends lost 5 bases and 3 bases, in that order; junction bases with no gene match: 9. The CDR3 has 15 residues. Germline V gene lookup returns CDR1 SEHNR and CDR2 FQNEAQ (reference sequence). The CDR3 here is CASSTDRAFLYEQYF. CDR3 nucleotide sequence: TGTGCCAGCAGCACGGACAGGGCCTTTCTCTACGAGCAGTACTTC.

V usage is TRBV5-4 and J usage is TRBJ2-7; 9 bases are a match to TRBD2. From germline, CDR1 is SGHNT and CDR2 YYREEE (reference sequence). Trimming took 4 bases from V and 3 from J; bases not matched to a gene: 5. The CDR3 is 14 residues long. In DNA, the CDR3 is TGTGCCAGCAGCGCGGGGGGGAGGAACTACGAGCAGTACTTC. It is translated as CASSAGGRNYEQYF.

CDR3: CASSPSYRGDNEQFF. CDR3 coding DNA: TGTGCCAGCAGTCCATCATACAGGGGGGACAATGAGCAGTTCTTC. The chain combines TRBV27 with TRBJ2-1; 8 nucleotides line up with TRBD1. There are 15 residues in the CDR3. Germline-derived CDR1 and CDR2 are MNHEY and SMNVEV (reference sequence). V was clipped by 5 bases and J by 5 bases; unmatched bases: 8.

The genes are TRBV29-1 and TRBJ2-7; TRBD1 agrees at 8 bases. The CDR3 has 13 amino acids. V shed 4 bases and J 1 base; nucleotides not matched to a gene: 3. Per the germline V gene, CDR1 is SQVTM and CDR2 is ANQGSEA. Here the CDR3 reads CSVATGGSYEQYF. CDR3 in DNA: TGCAGCGTTGCTACAGGGGGTTCCTACGAGCAGTACTTC.

The CDR3: CASSVASNTGELFF. Here the CDR3 DNA reads TGTGCCAGCAGCGTAGCCTCGAACACCGGGGAGCTGTTTTTT. The chain has TRBV6-1 and TRBJ2-2; D gene ambiguous. Germline CDR1 is MNHNS and CDR2 is SASEGT. The CDR3 consists of 14 residues. Trimming pared 6 bases from V and 0 bases from J, leaving 8 bases between.

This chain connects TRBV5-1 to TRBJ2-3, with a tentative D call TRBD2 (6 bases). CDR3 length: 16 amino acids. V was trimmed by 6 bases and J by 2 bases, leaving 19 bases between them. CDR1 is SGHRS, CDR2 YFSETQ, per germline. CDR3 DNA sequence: TGCGCCAGCAATGAGGACTATACCTCTTCCACAGATACGCAGTATTTT. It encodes CASNEDYTSSTDTQYF.

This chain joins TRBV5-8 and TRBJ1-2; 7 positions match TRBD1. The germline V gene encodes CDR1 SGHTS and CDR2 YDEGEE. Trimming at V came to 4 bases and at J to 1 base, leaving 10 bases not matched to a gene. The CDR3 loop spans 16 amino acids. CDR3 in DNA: TGTGCCAGCAGCGATAATAACAGGGGCGATAACTATGGCTACACCTTC. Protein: CASSDNNRGDNYGYTF.

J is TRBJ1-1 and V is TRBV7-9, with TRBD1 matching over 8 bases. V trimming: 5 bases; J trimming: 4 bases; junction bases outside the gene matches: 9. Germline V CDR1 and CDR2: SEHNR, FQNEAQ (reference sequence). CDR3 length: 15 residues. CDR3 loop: CASSPRQGRSTEAFF. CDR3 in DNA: TGTGCCAGCAGCCCCCGACAGGGGCGGAGCACTGAAGCTTTCTTT.

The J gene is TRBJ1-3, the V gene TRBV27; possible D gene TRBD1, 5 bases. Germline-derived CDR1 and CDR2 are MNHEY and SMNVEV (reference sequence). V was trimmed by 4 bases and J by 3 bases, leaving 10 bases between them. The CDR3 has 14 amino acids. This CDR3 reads CASSSGGRGNTIYF. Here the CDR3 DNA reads TGTGCCAGCAGTTCGGGGGGACGTGGAAACACCATATATTTT.

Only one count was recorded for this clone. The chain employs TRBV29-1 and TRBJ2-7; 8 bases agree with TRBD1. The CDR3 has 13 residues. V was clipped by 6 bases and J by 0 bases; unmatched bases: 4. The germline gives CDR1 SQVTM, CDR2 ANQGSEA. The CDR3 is CSVRGPLSYEQYF. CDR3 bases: TGCAGCGTCAGGGGGCCCCTCTCCTACGAGCAGTACTTC.

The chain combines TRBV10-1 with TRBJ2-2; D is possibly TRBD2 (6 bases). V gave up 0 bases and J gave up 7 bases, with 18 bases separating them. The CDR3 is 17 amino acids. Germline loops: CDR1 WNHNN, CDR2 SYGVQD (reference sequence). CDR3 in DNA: TGCGCCAGCAGTGAGTCGCAGGGACTCACGGGCATCGGGGAGCTGTTTTTT. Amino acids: CASSESQGLTGIGELFF.